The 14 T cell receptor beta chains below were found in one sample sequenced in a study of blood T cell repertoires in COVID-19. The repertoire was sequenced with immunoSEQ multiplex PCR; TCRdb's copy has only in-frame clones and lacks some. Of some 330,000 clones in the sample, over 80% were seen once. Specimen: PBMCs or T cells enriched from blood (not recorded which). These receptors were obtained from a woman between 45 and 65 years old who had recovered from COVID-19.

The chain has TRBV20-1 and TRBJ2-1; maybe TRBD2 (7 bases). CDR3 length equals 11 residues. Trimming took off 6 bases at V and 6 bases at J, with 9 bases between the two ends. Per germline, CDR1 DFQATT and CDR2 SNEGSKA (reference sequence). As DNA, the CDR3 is TGCAGTGCGGGAGGGGGCAATGAGCAGTTCTTC. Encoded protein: CSAGGGNEQFF.

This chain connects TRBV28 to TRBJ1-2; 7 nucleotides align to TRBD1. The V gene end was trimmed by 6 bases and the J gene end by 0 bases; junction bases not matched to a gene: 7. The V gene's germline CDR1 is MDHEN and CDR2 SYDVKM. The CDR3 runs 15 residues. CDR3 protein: CASRRQGSANYGYTF. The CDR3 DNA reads TGTGCCAGCAGGCGACAGGGATCCGCTAACTATGGCTACACCTTC.

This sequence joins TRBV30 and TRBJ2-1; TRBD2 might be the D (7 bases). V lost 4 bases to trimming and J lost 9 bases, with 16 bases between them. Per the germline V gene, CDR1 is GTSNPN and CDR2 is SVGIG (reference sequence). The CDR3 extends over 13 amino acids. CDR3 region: CAWTIGGPGEQFF. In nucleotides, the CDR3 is TGTGCCTGGACTATCGGGGGGCCGGGTGAGCAGTTCTTC.

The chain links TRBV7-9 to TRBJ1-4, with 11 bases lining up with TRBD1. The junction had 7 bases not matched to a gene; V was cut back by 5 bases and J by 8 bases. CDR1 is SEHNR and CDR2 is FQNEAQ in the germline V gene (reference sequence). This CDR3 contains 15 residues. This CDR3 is CASSTPDRGQEKLFF. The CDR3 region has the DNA TGTGCCAGCAGCACTCCGGACAGGGGGCAAGAAAAACTGTTTTTT.

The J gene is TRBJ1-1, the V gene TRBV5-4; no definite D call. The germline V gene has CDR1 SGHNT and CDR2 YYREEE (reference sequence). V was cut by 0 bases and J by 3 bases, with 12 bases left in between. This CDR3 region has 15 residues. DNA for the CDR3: TGTGCCAGCAGCTTGGCTTTTACCGGGGACACTGAAGCTTTCTTT. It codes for CASSLAFTGDTEAFF.

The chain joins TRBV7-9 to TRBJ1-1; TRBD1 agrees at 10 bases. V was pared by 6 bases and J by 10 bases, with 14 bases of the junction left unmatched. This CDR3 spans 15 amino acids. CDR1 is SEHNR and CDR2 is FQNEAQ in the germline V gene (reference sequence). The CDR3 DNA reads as TGTGCCAGCAGTGGTTACCGGGACAGGGGAAGAGGAGCTTTCTTT. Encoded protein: CASSGYRDRGRGAFF.

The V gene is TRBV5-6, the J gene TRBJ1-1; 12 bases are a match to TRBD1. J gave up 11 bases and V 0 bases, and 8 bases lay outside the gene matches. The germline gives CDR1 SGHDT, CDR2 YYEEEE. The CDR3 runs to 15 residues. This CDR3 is CASSLEGTGGFLAFF. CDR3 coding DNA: TGTGCCAGCAGCTTGGAGGGGACAGGGGGCTTTTTGGCTTTCTTT.

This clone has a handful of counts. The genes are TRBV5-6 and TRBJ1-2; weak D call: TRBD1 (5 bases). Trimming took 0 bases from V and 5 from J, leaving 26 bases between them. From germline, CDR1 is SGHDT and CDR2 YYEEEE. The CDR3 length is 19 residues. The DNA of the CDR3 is TGTGCCAGCAGCTTGGATCGAGTCGGGGGTTCCAGAACTGGATATGGCTACACCTTC. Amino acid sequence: CASSLDRVGGSRTGYGYTF. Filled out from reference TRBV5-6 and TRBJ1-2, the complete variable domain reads DAGVTQSPTHLIKTRGQQVTLRCSPKSGHDTVSWYQQALGQGPQFIFQYYEEEERQRGNFPDRFSGHQFPNYSSELNVNALLLGDSALYLCASSLDRVGGSRTGYGYTFGSGTRLTVV.

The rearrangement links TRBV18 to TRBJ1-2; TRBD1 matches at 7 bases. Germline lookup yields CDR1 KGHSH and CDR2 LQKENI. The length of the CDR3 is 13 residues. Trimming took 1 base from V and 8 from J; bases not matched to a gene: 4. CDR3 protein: CASSPLEGAGYTF. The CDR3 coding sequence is TGTGCCAGCTCACCACTGGAGGGGGCCGGCTACACCTTC.

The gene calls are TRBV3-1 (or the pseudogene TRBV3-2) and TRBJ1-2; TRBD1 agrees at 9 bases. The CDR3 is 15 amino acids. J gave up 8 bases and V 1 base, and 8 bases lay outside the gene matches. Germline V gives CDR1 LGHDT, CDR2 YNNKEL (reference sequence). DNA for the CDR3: TGTGCCAGCAGCCAAGGTGGAACAGGGGGCGGCGGCTACACCTTC. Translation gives CASSQGGTGGGGYTF.

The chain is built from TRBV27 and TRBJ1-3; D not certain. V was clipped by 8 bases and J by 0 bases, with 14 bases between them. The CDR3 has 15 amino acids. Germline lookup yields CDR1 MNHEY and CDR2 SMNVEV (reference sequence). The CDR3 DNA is TGTGCCAGCCCCCTCGGTCCCCCCTCTGGAAACACCATATATTTT. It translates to CASPLGPPSGNTIYF.

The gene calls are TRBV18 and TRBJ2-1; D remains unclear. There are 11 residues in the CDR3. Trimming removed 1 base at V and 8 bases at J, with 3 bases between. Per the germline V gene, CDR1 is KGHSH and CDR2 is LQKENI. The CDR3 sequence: CASSPQHEQFF. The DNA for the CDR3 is TGTGCCAGCTCACCACAGCATGAGCAGTTCTTC.

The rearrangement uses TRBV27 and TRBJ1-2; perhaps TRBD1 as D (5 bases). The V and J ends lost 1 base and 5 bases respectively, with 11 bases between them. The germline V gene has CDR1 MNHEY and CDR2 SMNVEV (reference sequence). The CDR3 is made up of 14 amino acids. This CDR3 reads CASSLFRGSYGYTF. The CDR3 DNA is TGTGCCAGCAGTTTATTTCGGGGGAGTTATGGCTACACCTTC.

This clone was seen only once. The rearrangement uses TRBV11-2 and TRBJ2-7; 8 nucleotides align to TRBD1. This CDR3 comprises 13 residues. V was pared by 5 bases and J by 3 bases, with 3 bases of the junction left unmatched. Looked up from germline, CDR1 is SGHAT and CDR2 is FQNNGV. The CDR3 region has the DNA TGTGCCAGCAGCCAAGACAGGGGCTACGAGCAGTACTTC. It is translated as CASSQDRGYEQYF.